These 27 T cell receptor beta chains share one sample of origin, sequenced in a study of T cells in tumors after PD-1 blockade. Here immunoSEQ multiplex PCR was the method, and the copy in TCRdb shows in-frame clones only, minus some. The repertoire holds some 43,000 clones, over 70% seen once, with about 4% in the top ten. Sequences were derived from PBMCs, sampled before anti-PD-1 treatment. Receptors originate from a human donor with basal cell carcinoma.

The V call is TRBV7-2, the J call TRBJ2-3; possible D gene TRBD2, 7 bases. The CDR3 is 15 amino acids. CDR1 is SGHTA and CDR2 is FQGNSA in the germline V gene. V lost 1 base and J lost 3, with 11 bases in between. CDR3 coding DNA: TGTGCCAGCAGCTTAGGGGGGGGCAATACAGATACGCAGTATTTT. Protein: CASSLGGGNTDTQYF.

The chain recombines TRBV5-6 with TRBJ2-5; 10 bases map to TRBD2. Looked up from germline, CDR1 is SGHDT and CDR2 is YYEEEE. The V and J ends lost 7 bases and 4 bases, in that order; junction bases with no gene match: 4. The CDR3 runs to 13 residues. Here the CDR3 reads CASGGLAVETQYF. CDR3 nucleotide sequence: TGTGCCAGCGGAGGACTAGCGGTAGAGACCCAGTACTTC.

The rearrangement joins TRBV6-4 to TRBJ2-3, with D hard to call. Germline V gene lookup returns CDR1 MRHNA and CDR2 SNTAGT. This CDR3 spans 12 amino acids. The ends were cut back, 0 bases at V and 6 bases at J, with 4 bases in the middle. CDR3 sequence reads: CASSDSPDTQYF. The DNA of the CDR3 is TGTGCCAGCAGTGACTCACCGGATACGCAGTATTTT.

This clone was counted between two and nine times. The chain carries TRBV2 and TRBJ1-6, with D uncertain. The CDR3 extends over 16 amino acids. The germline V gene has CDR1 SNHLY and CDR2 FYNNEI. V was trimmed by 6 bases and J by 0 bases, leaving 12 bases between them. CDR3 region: CASRTALSSYNSPLHF. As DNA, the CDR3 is TGTGCCAGCAGGACTGCACTGAGCTCCTATAATTCACCCCTCCACTTT. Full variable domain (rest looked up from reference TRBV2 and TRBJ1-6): EPEVTQTPSHQVTQMGQEVILRCVPISNHLYFYWYRQILGQKVEFLVSFYNNEISEKSEIFDDQFSVERPDGSNFTLKIRSTKLEDSAMYFCASRTALSSYNSPLHFGNGTRLTVT.

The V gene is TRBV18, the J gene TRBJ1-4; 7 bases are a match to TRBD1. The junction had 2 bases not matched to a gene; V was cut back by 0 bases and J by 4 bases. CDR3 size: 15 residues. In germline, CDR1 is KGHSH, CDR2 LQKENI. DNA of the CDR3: TGTGCCAGCTCACCACCGGGACAGCTTAATGAAAAACTGTTTTTT. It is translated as CASSPPGQLNEKLFF.

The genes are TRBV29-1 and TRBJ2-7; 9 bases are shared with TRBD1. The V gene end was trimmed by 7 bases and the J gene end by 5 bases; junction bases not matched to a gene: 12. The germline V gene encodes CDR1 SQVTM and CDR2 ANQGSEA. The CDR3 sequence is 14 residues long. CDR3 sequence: CSATHRDRVHEQYF. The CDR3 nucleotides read TGCAGCGCAACCCACCGGGACAGGGTTCACGAGCAGTACTTC.

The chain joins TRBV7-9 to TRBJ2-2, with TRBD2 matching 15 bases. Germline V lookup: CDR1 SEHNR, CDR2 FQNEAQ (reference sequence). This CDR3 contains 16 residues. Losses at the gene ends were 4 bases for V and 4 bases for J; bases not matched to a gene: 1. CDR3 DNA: TGTGCCAGCAGCTGGACTAGCGGGGGGGGCACCGGGGAGCTGTTTTTT. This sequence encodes CASSWTSGGGTGELFF.

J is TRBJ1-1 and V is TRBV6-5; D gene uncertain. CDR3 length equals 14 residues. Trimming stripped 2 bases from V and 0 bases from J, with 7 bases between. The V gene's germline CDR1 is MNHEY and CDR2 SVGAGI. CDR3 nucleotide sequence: TGTGCCAGCAGTTACGGAGTTGTGAACACTGAAGCTTTCTTT. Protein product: CASSYGVVNTEAFF.

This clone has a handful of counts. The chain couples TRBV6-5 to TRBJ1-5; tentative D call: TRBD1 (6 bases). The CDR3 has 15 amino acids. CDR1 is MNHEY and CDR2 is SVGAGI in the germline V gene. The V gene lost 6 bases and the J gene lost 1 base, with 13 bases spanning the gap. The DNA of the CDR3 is TGTGCCAGCAGGAACAGGGCAGAGAGCAATCAGCCCCAGCATTTT. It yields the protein CASRNRAESNQPQHF.

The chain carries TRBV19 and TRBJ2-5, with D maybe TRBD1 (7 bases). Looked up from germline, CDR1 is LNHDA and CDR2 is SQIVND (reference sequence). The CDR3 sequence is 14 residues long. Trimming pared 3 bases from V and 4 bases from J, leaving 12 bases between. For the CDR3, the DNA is TGTGCCAGTAGTATGAGGGGGCGGGGAGAGACCCAGTACTTC. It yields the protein CASSMRGRGETQYF.

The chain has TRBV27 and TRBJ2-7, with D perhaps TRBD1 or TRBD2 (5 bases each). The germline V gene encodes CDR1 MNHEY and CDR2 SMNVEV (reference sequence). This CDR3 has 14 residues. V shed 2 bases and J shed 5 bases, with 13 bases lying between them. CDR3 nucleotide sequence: TGTGCCAGCAGTTTAAGGTTGGGGGTGGACGAGCAGTACTTC. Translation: CASSLRLGVDEQYF.

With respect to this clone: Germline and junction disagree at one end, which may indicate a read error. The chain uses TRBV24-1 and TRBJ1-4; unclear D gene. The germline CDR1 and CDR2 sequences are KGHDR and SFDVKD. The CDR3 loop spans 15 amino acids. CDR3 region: CATSDLETTNEKLFF. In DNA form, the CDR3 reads TGTGCCACCAGTGATTTGGAGACAACGAATGAAAAACTGTTTTTT.

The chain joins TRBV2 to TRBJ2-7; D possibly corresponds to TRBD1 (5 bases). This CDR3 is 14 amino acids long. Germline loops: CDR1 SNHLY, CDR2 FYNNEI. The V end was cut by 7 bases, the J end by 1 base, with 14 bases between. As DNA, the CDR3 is TGTGCCAGCAAGACAGTTTTTTCATCCTACGAGCAGTACTTC. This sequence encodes CASKTVFSSYEQYF.

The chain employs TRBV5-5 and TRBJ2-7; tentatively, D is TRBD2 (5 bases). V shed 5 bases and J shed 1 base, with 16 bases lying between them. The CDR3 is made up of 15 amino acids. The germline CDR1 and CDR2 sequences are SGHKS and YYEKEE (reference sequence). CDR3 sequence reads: CASRLLLRGSYEQYF. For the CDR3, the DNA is TGTGCCAGCAGGCTTCTACTTCGGGGTTCCTACGAGCAGTACTTC. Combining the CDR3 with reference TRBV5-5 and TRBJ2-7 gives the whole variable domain DAGVTQSPTHLIKTRGQQVTLRCSPISGHKSVSWYQQVLGQGPQFIFQYYEKEERGRGNFPDRFSARQFPNYSSELNVNALLLGDSALYLCASRLLLRGSYEQYFGPGTRLTVT.

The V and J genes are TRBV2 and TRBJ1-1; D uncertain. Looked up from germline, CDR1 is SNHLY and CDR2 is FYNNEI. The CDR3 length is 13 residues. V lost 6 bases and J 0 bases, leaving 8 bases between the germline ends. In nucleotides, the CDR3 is TGTGCCAGCAGCACCCTCATGAACACTGAAGCTTTCTTT. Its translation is CASSTLMNTEAFF.

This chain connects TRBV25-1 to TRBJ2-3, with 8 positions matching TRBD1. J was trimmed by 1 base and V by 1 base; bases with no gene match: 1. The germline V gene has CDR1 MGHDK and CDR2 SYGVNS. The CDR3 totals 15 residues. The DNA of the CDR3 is TGTGCCAGCAGTGAATTGGACAGGGGCACAGATACGCAGTATTTT. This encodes CASSELDRGTDTQYF.

The CDR3 bases are TGCGCCAGCAGTGACCCAGCAAGCGGGGCAACCACAGATACGCAGTATTTT. It specifies CASSDPASGATTDTQYF. The gene calls are TRBV10-1 and TRBJ2-3, with TRBD2 matching 7 bases. Germline trimming cut 3 bases from V and 2 bases from J; bases unmatched to any gene: 11. The CDR3 extends over 17 amino acids. CDR1 is WNHNN and CDR2 is SYGVQD in the germline V gene (reference sequence).

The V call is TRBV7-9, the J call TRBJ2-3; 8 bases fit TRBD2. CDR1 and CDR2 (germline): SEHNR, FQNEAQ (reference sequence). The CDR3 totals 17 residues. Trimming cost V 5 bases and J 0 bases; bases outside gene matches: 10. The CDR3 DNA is TGTGCCAGCAGCCCTTTCGGGGGGGATGGTAGCACAGATACGCAGTATTTT. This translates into CASSPFGGDGSTDTQYF.

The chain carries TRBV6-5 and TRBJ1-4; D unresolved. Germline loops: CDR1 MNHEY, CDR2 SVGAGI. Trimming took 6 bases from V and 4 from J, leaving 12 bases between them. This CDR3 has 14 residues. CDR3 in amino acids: CASSKDVFNEKLFF. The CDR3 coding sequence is TGTGCCAGCAGCAAGGACGTATTTAATGAAAAACTGTTTTTT.

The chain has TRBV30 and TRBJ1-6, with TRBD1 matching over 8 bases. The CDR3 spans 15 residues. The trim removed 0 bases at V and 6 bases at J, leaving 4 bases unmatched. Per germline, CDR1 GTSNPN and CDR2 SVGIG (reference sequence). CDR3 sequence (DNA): TGTGCCTGGAGTGTACAGGGGGTTCTTAATTCACCCCTCCACTTT. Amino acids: CAWSVQGVLNSPLHF.

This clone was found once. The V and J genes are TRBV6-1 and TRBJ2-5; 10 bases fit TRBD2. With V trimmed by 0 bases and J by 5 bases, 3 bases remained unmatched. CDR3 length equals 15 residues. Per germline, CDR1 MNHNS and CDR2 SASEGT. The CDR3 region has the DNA TGTGCCAGCAGTGAAGCTAGCGGGGGGCCGGAGACCCAGTACTTC. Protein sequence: CASSEASGGPETQYF.

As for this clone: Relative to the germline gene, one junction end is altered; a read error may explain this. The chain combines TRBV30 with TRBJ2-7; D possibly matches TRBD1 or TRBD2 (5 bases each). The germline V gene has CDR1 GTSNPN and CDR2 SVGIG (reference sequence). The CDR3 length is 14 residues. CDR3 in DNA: TGTGCCTGGAGTGGGGACGCCGGCTCCCACGAGCAGTACTTC. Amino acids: CAWSGDAGSHEQYF.

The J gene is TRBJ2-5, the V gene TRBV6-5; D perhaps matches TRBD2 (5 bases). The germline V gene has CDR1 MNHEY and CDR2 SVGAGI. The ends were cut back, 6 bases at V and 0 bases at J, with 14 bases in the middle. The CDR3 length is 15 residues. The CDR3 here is CASRLRRGYQETQYF. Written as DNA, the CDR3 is TGTGCCAGCAGACTCCGACGAGGGTACCAAGAGACCCAGTACTTC.

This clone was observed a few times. The CDR3 reads CASSQTRTGRSGNQPQHF. In DNA form, the CDR3 reads TGTGCCAGCAGCCAGACAAGGACTGGCCGTAGCGGCAATCAGCCCCAGCATTTT. The chain carries TRBV7-2 and TRBJ1-5, with D hard to call. V shed 5 bases and J shed 2 bases, with 22 bases lying between them. The germline CDR1 and CDR2 sequences are SGHTA and FQGNSA. The CDR3 covers 18 residues.

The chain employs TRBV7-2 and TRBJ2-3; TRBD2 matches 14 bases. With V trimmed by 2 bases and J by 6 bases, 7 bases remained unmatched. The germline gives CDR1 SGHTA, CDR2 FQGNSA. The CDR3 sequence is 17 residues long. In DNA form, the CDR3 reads TGTGCCAGCAGCTTACAGACTAGCGGGGGGGGTGTTGATACGCAGTATTTT. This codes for CASSLQTSGGGVDTQYF.

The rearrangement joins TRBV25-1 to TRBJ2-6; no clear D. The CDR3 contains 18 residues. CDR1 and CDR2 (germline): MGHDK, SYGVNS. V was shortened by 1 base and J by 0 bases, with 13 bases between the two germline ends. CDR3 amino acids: CASSESVRSFSGANVLTF. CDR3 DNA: TGTGCCAGCAGTGAATCGGTCAGATCTTTCTCTGGGGCCAACGTCCTGACTTTC.

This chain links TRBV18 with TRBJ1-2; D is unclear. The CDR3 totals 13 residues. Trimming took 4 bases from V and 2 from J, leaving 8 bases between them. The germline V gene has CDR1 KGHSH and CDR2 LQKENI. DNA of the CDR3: TGTGCCAGCTCACTCCAGGAAAACTATGGCTACACCTTC. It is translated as CASSLQENYGYTF.